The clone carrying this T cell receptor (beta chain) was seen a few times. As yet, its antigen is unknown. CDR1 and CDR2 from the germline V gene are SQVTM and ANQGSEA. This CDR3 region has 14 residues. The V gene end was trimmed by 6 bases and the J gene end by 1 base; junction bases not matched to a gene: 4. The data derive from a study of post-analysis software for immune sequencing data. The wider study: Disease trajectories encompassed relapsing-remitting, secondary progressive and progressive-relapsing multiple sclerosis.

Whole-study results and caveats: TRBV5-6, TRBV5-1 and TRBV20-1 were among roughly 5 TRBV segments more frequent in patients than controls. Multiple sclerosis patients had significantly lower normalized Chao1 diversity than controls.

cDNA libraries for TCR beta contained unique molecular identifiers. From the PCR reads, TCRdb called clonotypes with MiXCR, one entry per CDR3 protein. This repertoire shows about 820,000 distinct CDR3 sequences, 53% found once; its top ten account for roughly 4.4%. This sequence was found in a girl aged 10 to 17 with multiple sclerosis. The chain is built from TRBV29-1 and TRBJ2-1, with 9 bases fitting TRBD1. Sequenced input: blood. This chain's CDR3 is CSVDRGSSYNEQFF. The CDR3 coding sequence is TGCAGCGTGGACAGGGGCAGTTCCTACAATGAGCAGTTCTTC.